The clone carrying this TCR beta chain came up a few times. Original processing notes: How many nucleated cells were present was estimated from reference gene primer amplification. TCRdb's table, derived via immunoSEQ multiplex PCR, lists solely in-frame clones and lacks some. V and J calls and clone size follow that table, whereas D and trimming were derived from the DNA. Of 150,000 to 200,000 clones listed, about 86% are singletons. V trimming: 3 bases; J trimming: 3 bases; junction bases outside the gene matches: 8. Germline values: CDR1 ENHRY, CDR2 SYGVKD. This CDR3 spans 16 amino acids. This entry comes from a study of blood T cell repertoires in COVID-19.

The clonotype comes from a woman aged 55 to 70 with COVID-19, enrolled during active disease. Sequenced: peripheral blood. The chain recombines TRBV10-3 with TRBJ2-7; 10 bases are shared with TRBD2. Here the CDR3 reads CAISDPGLAAYYEQYF. CDR3 DNA sequence: TGTGCCATCAGTGACCCCGGACTAGCGGCGTACTACGAGCAGTACTTC.